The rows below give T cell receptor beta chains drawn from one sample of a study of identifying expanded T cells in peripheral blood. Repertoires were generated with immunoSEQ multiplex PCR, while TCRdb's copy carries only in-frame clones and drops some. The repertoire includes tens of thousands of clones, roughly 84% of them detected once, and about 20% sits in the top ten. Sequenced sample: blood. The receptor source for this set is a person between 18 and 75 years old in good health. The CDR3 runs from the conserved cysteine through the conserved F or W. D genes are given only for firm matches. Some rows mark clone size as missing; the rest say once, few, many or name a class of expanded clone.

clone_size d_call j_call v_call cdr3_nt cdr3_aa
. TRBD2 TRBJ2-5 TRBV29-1 TGCAGCCCCAGACTAGCCCCCTTGGAGACCCAGTACTTC CSPRLAPLETQYF
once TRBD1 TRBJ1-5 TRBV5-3 TGTGCCAGAAGCTACAGGGGGCGCCAACGGTTCGGCAATCAGCCCCAGCATTTT CARSYRGRQRFGNQPQHF
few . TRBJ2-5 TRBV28 TGTGCCAGCAGCCTAGGCGTGGGGCGCCAAGAGACCCAGTACTTC CASSLGVGRQETQYF
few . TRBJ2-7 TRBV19 TGTGCCAGTAGTATCAAACAGGGAAACTACGAGCAGTACTTC CASSIKQGNYEQYF
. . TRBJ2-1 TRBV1 TGCACCAGCAGCCAAGATGTGAGGTCCCTGGGAGATGAGCAGTTCTTC CTSSQDVRSLGDEQFF
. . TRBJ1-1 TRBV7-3 TGTGCCAGCAGCTTAGGAGTGGAGACTGAAGCTTTCTTT CASSLGVETEAFF
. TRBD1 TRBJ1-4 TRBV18 TGTGCCAGCTCACAAGGGACAGATGAAAAACTGTTTTTT CASSQGTDEKLFF
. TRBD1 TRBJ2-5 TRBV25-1 TGTGCCAGCAGGAAACAGGGGGTAGAGACCCAGTACTTC CASRKQGVETQYF
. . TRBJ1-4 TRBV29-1 TGCAGCGTTGAACTACAGGACGAAAAACTGTTTTTT CSVELQDEKLFF
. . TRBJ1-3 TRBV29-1 TGCAGCGTGCCCGTTGGAAACACCATATATTTT CSVPVGNTIYF
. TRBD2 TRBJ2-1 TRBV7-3 TGTGCCAGCAGCTTAACTAGCGGGAGGAGAGAATACAATGAGCAGTTCTTC CASSLTSGRREYNEQFF
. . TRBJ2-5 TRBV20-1 TGCAGTGACCAAATTGAGACCCAGTACTTC CSDQIETQYF
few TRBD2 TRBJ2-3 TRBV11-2 TGTGCCAGCAGCTTAGAAGGGACTACCCGGGAGATTGATACGCAGTATTTT CASSLEGTTREIDTQYF
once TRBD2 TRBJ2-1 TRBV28 TGTGCCAGCAGCCGTAGCGGGAGCCCCTTGAATGAGCAGTTCTTC CASSRSGSPLNEQFF
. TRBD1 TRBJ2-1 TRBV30 TGTGCCTGGAGTGTAGGGACAGGGGTATCCTACAATGAGCAGTTCTTC CAWSVGTGVSYNEQFF
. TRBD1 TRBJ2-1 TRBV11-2 TGTGCCAGCAATCCACAGGGGCGAGGAAGCAATGAGCAGTTCTTC CASNPQGRGSNEQFF
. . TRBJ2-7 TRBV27 TGTGCCAGCAGTTTATTCACTAGTTCCTACGAGCAGTACTTC CASSLFTSSYEQYF
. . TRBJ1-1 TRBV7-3 TGTGCCAGCAGCTTAATGTCAGGTTTGAACACTGAAGCTTTCTTT CASSLMSGLNTEAFF
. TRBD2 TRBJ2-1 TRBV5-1 TGCGCCAGCAGCTGGACTAGCGGGAGTTTGAATGAGCAGTTCTTC CASSWTSGSLNEQFF
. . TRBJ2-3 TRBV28 TGTGCCAGCTTACAGGATAGCACAGATACGCAGTATTTT CASLQDSTDTQYF
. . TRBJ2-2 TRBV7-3 TGTGCCAGCAGCACAAGGGATTTCGGGGAGCTGTTTTTT CASSTRDFGELFF
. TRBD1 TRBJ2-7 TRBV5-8 TGTGCCAGCAGCCTACGACAGGGAAGAGGCTACGAGCAGTACTTC CASSLRQGRGYEQYF
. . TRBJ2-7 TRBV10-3 TGTGCCATCAGCGGGCTAAACGAGCAGTACTTC CAISGLNEQYF
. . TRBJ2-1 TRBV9 TGTGCCAGCAGCGTTGGGGGGGCTAGTCAGGTTGAGCAGTTCTTC CASSVGGASQVEQFF
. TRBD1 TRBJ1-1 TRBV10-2 TGCGCCACCACCGGGACAGGGGGTATGAAGGCTGAAGCTTTCTTT CATTGTGGMKAEAFF
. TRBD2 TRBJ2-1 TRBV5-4 TGTGCCAGCAGCTCTCGTGTAGCGGGAGGGTGGAATGAGCAGTTCTTC CASSSRVAGGWNEQFF
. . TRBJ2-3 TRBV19 TGTGCCAGTAGACGGACACAATACACAGATACGCAGTATTTT CASRRTQYTDTQYF
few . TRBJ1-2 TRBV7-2 TGTGCCAGCAGCTTTCTCCCCGACAGTGTGTATGGCTACACCTTC CASSFLPDSVYGYTF
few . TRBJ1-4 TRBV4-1 TGCGCCAGCAGCCTGTCCCTTAGTGAAAAACTGTTTTTT CASSLSLSEKLFF
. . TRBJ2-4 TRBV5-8 TGTGCCAGCAGCACCGAGGTACCCTCCAAAAACATTCAGTACTTC CASSTEVPSKNIQYF
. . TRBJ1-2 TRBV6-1 TGTGCCAGCAGTGAAGAACAGGCTCCCATTTATGGCTACACCTTC CASSEEQAPIYGYTF
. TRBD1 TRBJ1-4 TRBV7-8 TGTGCCAGCAGGCAGGGGGCGCGGACTAATGAAAAACTGTTTTTT CASRQGARTNEKLFF
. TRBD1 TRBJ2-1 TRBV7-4 TGTGCCAGCAGCTTAGGGGGACAGGGGTTCGACAATGAGCAGTTCTTC CASSLGGQGFDNEQFF
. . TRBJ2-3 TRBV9 TGTGCCAGCAGCGTAGGGGGCAGAGATACGCAGTATTTT CASSVGGRDTQYF
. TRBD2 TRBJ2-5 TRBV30 TGTGCCTGGAGTGGGGCTAGCGGGATAGTCCAAGAGACCCAGTACTTC CAWSGASGIVQETQYF
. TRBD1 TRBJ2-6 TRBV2 TGTGCCAGCAGTCGATACCGCGACAGGGGGCTGTCTGGGGCCAACGTCCTGACTTTC CASSRYRDRGLSGANVLTF
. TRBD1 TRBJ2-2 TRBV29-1 TGCAGCGTTGAGGACAGGACCACCGGGGAGCTGTTTTTT CSVEDRTTGELFF
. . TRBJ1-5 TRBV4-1 TGCGCCAGCAGCCAAGAAAGGGGGACTGAGCAGCCCCAGCATTTT CASSQERGTEQPQHF
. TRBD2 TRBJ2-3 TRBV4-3 TGCGCCAGCAGCCAGGGACTAGCGGGAGCGGGAGATACGCAGTATTTT CASSQGLAGAGDTQYF
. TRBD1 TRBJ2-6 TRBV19 TGTGCCAGTAGTATATGGGGACAGGGAGTCTCTGGGGCCAACGTCCTGACTTTC CASSIWGQGVSGANVLTF
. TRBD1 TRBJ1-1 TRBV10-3 TGTGCCATCAGCGGGACAGGGGGCACTGAAGCTTTCTTT CAISGTGGTEAFF
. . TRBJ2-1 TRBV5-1 TGCGCCAGCAGCACCGGGACGAAGTCTGCCGATGAGCAGTTCTTC CASSTGTKSADEQFF
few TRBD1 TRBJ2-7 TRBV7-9 TGTGCCAGCAGCGTACGGGACAGGACCTACGAGCAGTACTTC CASSVRDRTYEQYF
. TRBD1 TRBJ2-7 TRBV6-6 TGTGCCAGCAGTTACGTCCCAGGGGGCGAGCAGTACTTC CASSYVPGGEQYF
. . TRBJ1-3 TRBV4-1 TGCGCCAGCAGCCAAGATTTGGAGAGAGGGCGAAACACCATATATTTT CASSQDLERGRNTIYF
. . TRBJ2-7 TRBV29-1 TGCAGCGTTGAAATCAGGGAGAGGAACTACGAGCAGTACTTC CSVEIRERNYEQYF
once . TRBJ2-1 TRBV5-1 TGCGCCAGCAGCTTGGAGTGGAATGAGCAGTTCTTC CASSLEWNEQFF
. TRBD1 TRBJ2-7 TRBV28 TGTGCCAGCAGTTTAGACGTAGGGACAGGGGAGGGCGAGCAGTACTTC CASSLDVGTGEGEQYF
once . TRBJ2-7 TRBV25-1 TGTGCCAGCAAGGCAGGGGGGGACTCCTACGAGCAGTACTTC CASKAGGDSYEQYF
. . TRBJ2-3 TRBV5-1 TGCGCCAGCAGCTTGGCTCCGGGTCCTACGGATACGCAGTATTTT CASSLAPGPTDTQYF
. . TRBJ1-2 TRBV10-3 TGTGCCATCAGGGAGGGGGACGCCTATGGCTACACCTTC CAIREGDAYGYTF
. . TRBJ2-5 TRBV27 TGTGCCAGCAGTTTATCACGGGGGAGAGAGACCCAGTACTTC CASSLSRGRETQYF
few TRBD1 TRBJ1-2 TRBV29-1 TGCAGCGTTGTCCTCAAGGACCAGGGGGCTCCGGTTGGCTACACCTTC CSVVLKDQGAPVGYTF